Reported below is one T cell receptor beta chain. This record comes from a study of blood T cell repertoires in COVID-19. Overall study: The United States, Italy and Spain were the sources of the acute and convalescent COVID-19 samples. T cells, B-cell-depleted T cells, or PBMCs provided the cDNA or gDNA that served as material.

Source study methods: Reference gene primer amplification gave nucleated cell count estimates. Only in-frame clones appear in the TCRdb table, and some are missing; sequencing was by immunoSEQ multiplex PCR. V and J calls and clone size are those listed in that table; D and trimming were worked out from the DNA. The table includes some 250,000 clones, approximately 86% detected once. Deletions cut 9 bases from V and 5 bases from J, with 13 bases between. The CDR3 runs to 13 residues. The germline V gene has CDR1 KGHDR and CDR2 SFDVKD. V and J are TRBV24-1 and TRBJ2-1; weak D call: TRBD2 (6 bases). The sample taken for sequencing was peripheral blood. The TCR originated in a woman aged 30 to 39 who had recovered from COVID-19. CDR3 bases: TGTGCCACCGCCGCCGGGGGAAACAATGAGCAGTTCTTC. Residues: CATAAGGNNEQFF.